These 15 T cell receptor beta chains originate from one sample sequenced in a study of regulatory T cells in long-lasting Graves disease. The time point was: newly diagnosed GD, antithyroid drugs for less than 3 months. The TCR library was made from RNA that had been extracted from PBMCs in TRIzol. Sequencing libraries for TCR beta were prepared with iRepertoire HTBI primers and Arm-PCR of CDR3 regions. MiXCR was run by TCRdb on the multiplex PCR reads, yielding one entry per CDR3 protein. The sample lists roughly 440,000 distinct CDR3 sequences, about 16% seen once, with 23% in the top ten. Another study also made use of these data, one on T cells in Graves' hyperthyroidism and ophthalmopathy.

Sample: peripheral blood mononuclear cells (PBMCs), taken at new diagnosis, from a patient treated with antithyroid drugs. The receptors were sampled from a woman aged 18-29 years with Graves disease.

This clonotype has a handful of counts. The rearrangement uses TRBV14 and TRBJ2-7; D not certain. CDR1 and CDR2 from the germline V gene are SGHDN and FVKESK. CDR3 length equals 13 residues. V was clipped by 0 bases and J by 8 bases, with 11 bases between them. The CDR3 DNA reads TGTGCCAGCAGCCAAGAGGGTCCGCGTCAGCAGTACTTC. Translation: CASSQEGPRQQYF.

This clonotype was seen only a few times. The chain couples TRBV10-2 to TRBJ2-2, with D possibly matching TRBD1 (5 bases). The V end lost 7 bases, the J end lost 0 bases, and 18 bases lay between the germline ends. The CDR3 is 17 residues long. Germline assignment: CDR1 WSHSY and CDR2 SAAADI. CDR3 region: CASIAVVGDPNTGELFF. In nucleotides, the CDR3 is TGCGCCAGCATAGCAGTAGTAGGGGATCCGAACACCGGGGAGCTGTTTTTT.

This clonotype was seen ten or more times. The chain is built from TRBV18 and TRBJ2-1, with D perhaps matching TRBD1 (6 bases). Germline values: CDR1 KGHSH, CDR2 LQKENI. The CDR3 spans 13 residues. Trimming removed 4 bases at V and 7 bases at J, with 11 bases between. The CDR3 region has the DNA TGTGCCAGCTCACGAAACAGGGAAAATGAGCAGTTCTTC. Translating it yields CASSRNRENEQFF. The entire variable domain, with the rest obtained from reference TRBV18 and TRBJ2-1, is as follows: NAGVMQNPRHLVRRRGQEARLRCSPMKGHSHVYWYRQLPEEGLKFMVYLQKENIIDESGMPKERFSAEFPKEGPSILRIQQVVRGDSAAYFCASSRNRENEQFFGPGTRLTVL.

This clonotype has at least ten counts. The gene calls are TRBV30 and TRBJ2-7, with D possibly being TRBD1 or TRBD2 (5 bases each). From germline, CDR1 is GTSNPN and CDR2 SVGIG (reference sequence). V was shortened by 6 bases and J by 2 bases, with 11 bases between the two germline ends. This CDR3 has 12 residues. The CDR3 DNA follows: TGTGCCTGCCGGGGCCTCGCCTACGAGCAGTACTTC. Residues: CACRGLAYEQYF.

The chain carries TRBV20-1 and TRBJ2-1, with D perhaps TRBD1 or TRBD2 (5 bases each). The ends were cut back, 2 bases at V and 0 bases at J, with 17 bases in the middle. Per the germline V gene, CDR1 is DFQATT and CDR2 is SNEGSKA (reference sequence). The CDR3 contains 17 residues. CDR3 in DNA: TGCAGTGCTAGAAATTCTAGGGACGCCAGCTCCTACAATGAGCAGTTCTTC. Residues: CSARNSRDASSYNEQFF.

This clonotype was counted at least ten times. The genes are TRBV20-1 and TRBJ2-7, with D uncertain. The germline V gene has CDR1 DFQATT and CDR2 SNEGSKA (reference sequence). V shed 5 bases and J shed 7 bases, with 12 bases lying between them. This CDR3 is 11 amino acids long. The CDR3 bases are TGCAGTGCTCCCTGGGAACCTGAGCAGTACTTC. Its protein product is CSAPWEPEQYF.

To note about this clonotype: At one of its ends the junction is not consistent with the germline gene, which may arise from a read error. The V gene is TRBV11-2, the J gene TRBJ2-7, with TRBD1 identical over 7 bases. Germline-derived CDR1 and CDR2 are SGHAT and FQNNGV. This CDR3 is 15 amino acids long. The chain's CDR3 is CANSFGDRKYYEQYF. As DNA, the CDR3 is TGTGCCAACAGCTTTGGGGACAGAAAGTACTACGAGCAGTACTTC. Supplemented by reference TRBV11-2 and TRBJ2-7, the full variable domain reads EAGVAQSPRYKIIEKRQSVAFWCNPISGHATLYWYQQILGQGPKLLIQFQNNGVVDDSQLPKDRFSAERLKGVDSTLKIQPAKLEDSAVYLCANSFGDRKYYEQYFGPGTRLTVT.

This clonotype was seen more than once but under ten times. The V gene is TRBV24-1, the J gene TRBJ1-2, with 7 positions matching TRBD1. J was trimmed by 7 bases and V by 7 bases; bases with no gene match: 8. The CDR3 is 13 residues long. Per the germline V gene, CDR1 is KGHDR and CDR2 is SFDVKD. CDR3 coding DNA: TGTGCCACCAGAACAGGGGATTTTGGTGGCTACACCTTC. Residues: CATRTGDFGGYTF.

The rearrangement uses TRBV13 and TRBJ2-5; perhaps TRBD2 as D (5 bases). The CDR3 loop spans 13 amino acids. Germline V gene sequence: CDR1 PRHDT, CDR2 FYEKMQ (reference sequence). Trimming stripped 9 bases from V and 0 bases from J, with 11 bases between. The CDR3 is CASRGPYQETQYF. DNA for the CDR3: TGTGCCAGTAGAGGGCCGTACCAAGAGACCCAGTACTTC.

This clonotype was detected only a few times. The CDR3 here is CASSGDRGGTGELFF. The CDR3 DNA sequence: TGCGCCAGCAGCGGCGACAGGGGTGGCACCGGGGAGCTGTTTTTT. The chain recombines TRBV5-1 with TRBJ2-2; TRBD1 matches 8 bases. V lost 4 bases and J lost 4; bases outside the gene matches: 6. The CDR3 runs to 15 residues. Germline V CDR1 and CDR2: SGHRS, YFSETQ. Full variable domain (rest looked up from reference TRBV5-1 and TRBJ2-2): KAGVTQTPRYLIKTRGQQVTLSCSPISGHRSVSWYQQTPGQGLQFLFEYFSETQRNKGNFPGRFSGRQFSNSRSEMNVSTLELGDSALYLCASSGDRGGTGELFFGEGSRLTVL.

A single count supports this clonotype. This may be a read error: a much more frequent sequence differs by one nucleotide. This chain uses TRBV11-2 with TRBJ2-2; maybe TRBD2 (5 bases). Per the germline V gene, CDR1 is SGHAT and CDR2 is FQNNGV. The CDR3 runs to 15 residues. CDR3 residues: CVSSFLTTSTGELFF. The CDR3 coding sequence is TGTGTCAGCAGCTTCCTCACAACTAGCACCGGGGAGCTGTTTTTT.

This clonotype was found many times. The chain couples TRBV6-1 to TRBJ2-1, with TRBD1 matching 8 bases. J lost 7 bases, V lost 8 bases, and 7 bases had no gene match. Germline V gene lookup returns CDR1 MNHNS and CDR2 SASEGT. CDR3 length equals 13 residues. The CDR3 loop reads CASGQGAWNEQFF. CDR3 coding DNA: TGTGCCAGCGGGCAGGGGGCCTGGAATGAGCAGTTCTTC.

The V gene is TRBV12-5, the J gene TRBJ2-2, with 8 bases aligning to TRBD1. V was pared by 3 bases and J by 3 bases, with 9 bases of the junction left unmatched. Germline V gene data show CDR1 as LGHNT and CDR2 as FRNRAP. The CDR3 is made up of 17 amino acids. The CDR3 DNA is TGTGCTAGTGGTTTCGACCTGACAGGGGCGCACACCGGGGAGCTGTTTTTT. It codes for CASGFDLTGAHTGELFF.

Many counts were recorded for this clonotype. This chain connects TRBV5-1 to TRBJ2-1; TRBD2 agrees at 9 bases. Germline V gene sequence: CDR1 SGHRS, CDR2 YFSETQ. Trimming at V came to 0 bases and at J to 12 bases, leaving 10 bases not matched to a gene. The CDR3 runs 15 residues. The CDR3: CASSLAGTSPRAQFF. The CDR3 nucleotides are TGCGCCAGCAGCTTGGCCGGGACTAGCCCCAGGGCGCAGTTCTTC.

V gene TRBV10-2 combines with J gene TRBJ2-7; tentatively, D is TRBD1 (5 bases). Per the germline V gene, CDR1 is WSHSY and CDR2 is SAAADI. The CDR3 is 16 amino acids. V was cut by 3 bases and J by 2 bases, with 17 bases left in between. The CDR3 DNA reads TGCGCCAGCAGTGAAGTCATGGGCCAGGGCCCCTACGAGCAGTACTTC. It translates to CASSEVMGQGPYEQYF.